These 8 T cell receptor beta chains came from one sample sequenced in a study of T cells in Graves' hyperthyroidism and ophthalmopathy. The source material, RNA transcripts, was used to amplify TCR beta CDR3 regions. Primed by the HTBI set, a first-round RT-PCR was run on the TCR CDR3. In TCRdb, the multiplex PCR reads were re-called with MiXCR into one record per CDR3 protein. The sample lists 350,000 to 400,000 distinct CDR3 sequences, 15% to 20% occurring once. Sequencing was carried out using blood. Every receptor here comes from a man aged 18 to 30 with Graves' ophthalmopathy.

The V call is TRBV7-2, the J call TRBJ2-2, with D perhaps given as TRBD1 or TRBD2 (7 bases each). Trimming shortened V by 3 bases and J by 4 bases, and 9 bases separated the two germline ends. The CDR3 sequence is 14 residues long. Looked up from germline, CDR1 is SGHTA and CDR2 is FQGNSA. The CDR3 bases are TGTGCCAGCAGCTTCAGGGGGGGCACCGGGGAGCTGTTTTTT. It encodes CASSFRGGTGELFF.

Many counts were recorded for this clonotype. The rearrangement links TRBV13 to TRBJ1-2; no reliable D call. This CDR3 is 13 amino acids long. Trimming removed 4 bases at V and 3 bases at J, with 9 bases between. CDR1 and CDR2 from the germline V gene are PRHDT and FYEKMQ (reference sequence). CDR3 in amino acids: CASSYEKHYGYTF. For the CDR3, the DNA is TGTGCCAGCAGCTACGAGAAGCACTATGGCTACACCTTC.

The CDR3 protein is CASSLGGETGTGELFF. CDR3 coding DNA: TGTGCCAGCAGCTTGGGGGGAGAGACGGGCACCGGGGAGCTGTTTTTT. The chain couples TRBV5-5 to TRBJ2-2; the D gene is possibly TRBD2 (5 bases). This CDR3 spans 16 amino acids. The germline gives CDR1 SGHKS, CDR2 YYEKEE (reference sequence). Trimming stripped 0 bases from V and 4 bases from J, with 13 bases between.

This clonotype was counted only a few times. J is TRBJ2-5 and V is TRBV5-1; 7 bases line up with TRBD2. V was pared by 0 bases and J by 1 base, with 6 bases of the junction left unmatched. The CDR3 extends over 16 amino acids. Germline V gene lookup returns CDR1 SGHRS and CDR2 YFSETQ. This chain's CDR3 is CASSLGDRTSQETQYF. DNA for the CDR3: TGCGCCAGCAGCTTGGGGGATCGGACTAGCCAAGAGACCCAGTACTTC. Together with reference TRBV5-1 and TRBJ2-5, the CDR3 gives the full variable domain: KAGVTQTPRYLIKTRGQQVTLSCSPISGHRSVSWYQQTPGQGLQFLFEYFSETQRNKGNFPGRFSGRQFSNSRSEMNVSTLELGDSALYLCASSLGDRTSQETQYFGPGTRLLVL.

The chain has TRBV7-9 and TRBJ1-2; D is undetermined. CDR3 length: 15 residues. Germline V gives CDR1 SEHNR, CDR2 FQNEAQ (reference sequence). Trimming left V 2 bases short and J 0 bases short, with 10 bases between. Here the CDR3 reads CASSLSDGTNYGYTF. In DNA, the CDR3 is TGTGCCAGCAGCTTATCTGACGGCACTAACTATGGCTACACCTTC.

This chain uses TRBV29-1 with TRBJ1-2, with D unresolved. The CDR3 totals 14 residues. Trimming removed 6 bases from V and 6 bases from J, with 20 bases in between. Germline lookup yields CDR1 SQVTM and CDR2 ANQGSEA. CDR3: CSVGRLQDSDGYTF. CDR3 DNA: TGCAGCGTGGGGAGGTTGCAGGATTCCGATGGCTACACCTTC. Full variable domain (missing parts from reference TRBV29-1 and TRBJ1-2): SAVISQKPSRDICQRGTSLTIQCQVDSQVTMMFWYRQQPGQSLTLIATANQGSEATYESGFVIDKFPISRPNLTFSTLTVSNMSPEDSSIYLCSVGRLQDSDGYTFGSGTRLTVV.

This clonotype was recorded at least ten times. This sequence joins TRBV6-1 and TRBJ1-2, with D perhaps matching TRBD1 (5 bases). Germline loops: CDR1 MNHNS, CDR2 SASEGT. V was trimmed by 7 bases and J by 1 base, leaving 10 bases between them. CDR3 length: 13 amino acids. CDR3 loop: CASTGGLNYGYTF. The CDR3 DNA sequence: TGTGCCAGCACGGGGGGACTTAACTATGGCTACACCTTC.

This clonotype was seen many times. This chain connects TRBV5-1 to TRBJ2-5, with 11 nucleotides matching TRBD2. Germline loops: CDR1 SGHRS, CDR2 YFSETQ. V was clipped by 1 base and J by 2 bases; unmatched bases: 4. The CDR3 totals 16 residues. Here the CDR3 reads CASSLYPSGGQETQYF. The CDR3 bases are TGCGCCAGCAGCTTGTACCCTAGCGGGGGGCAAGAGACCCAGTACTTC.